This T cell receptor beta chain was found in a study of shared clonotypes between healthy human individuals. In the original analysis: Junction-only sequences produced by ImmunoSEQ had no quality scores, so filtering differed. The data were produced by immunoSEQ multiplex PCR, yet TCRdb's version contains in-frame clones alone and is incomplete. Clone size and V and J calls were adopted from that table, with D and trimming inferred from the DNA. Of about 980,000 clones in the sample, 76% are singletons; the top ten hold around 1.4%. About this clone: Its specificity is unknown.

The CDR3 is 14 amino acids. Trimming left V 1 base short and J 4 bases short, with 8 bases between. The germline gives CDR1 SGHKS, CDR2 YYEKEE (reference sequence). Study results and limitations: Richness estimates generally favored naive over memory subsets.

The clonotype was recovered from a man between 18 and 29 years old in good health. The rearrangement uses TRBV5-5 and TRBJ2-2; D may match TRBD1 or TRBD2 (5 bases each). The sequenced sample was memory CD4+ T cells sorted from blood. Subset in this sample: CD45RA-negative fraction. CDR3 nucleotides: TGTGCCAGCAGCTTGATAGGGACCACCGGGGAGCTGTTTTTT. This codes for CASSLIGTTGELFF.